This TCR beta chain was identified during a study of shared clonotypes between healthy human individuals. This clone was seen once. CDR3 length equals 13 residues. The V gene lost 4 bases and the J gene lost 3 bases, with 10 bases spanning the gap. CDR1 and CDR2 (germline): LGHNA, YSLEER. The CD8 memory fraction combined CD45RO+ cells with TemRA cells (CCR7-negative CD45RA+). Data came from immunoSEQ multiplex PCR; TCRdb stores just in-frame clones and leaves some out. Of about 92,000 clones in the sample, over 60% are singletons; the top ten hold roughly 49%. The chain uses TRBV4-3 and TRBJ2-7; D gene ambiguous. Material: memory CD8+ T cells sorted from blood. Subset indicated: CD45RO+ cells pooled with CCR7-negative TemRA cells. The origin of this receptor is a man aged 25-45 years in good health. CDR3 region: CASSPSDGYEQYF. In DNA, the CDR3 is TGCGCCAGCAGCCCCTCGGACGGCTACGAGCAGTACTTC.